This entry features one T cell receptor (beta chain) sequence. Just one base apart from a much larger clone, this may be a read error. The data derive from a study of T cells in Graves' hyperthyroidism and ophthalmopathy. Amplification yielded TCR beta CDR3 regions, with RNA transcripts as the source. TCR CDR3 regions were first amplified by RT-PCR with HTBI primers. A single record per CDR3 protein comes from TCRdb applying MiXCR to the multiplex PCR reads. The sample contains some 370,000 distinct CDR3 sequences, about 15% of which appear only once. Germline trimming cut 5 bases from V and 4 bases from J; bases unmatched to any gene: 13. The germline gives CDR1 DFQATT, CDR2 SNEGSKA (reference sequence). The CDR3 runs 15 residues.

V gene TRBV20-1 combines with J gene TRBJ1-1, with 7 bases lining up with TRBD1. The sequenced sample was blood. The clonotype comes from a young woman with Graves' hyperthyroidism that later progressed to Graves' ophthalmopathy. In DNA, the CDR3 is TGCAGTGCTGGGGGGGGAGAGGGGGCCGGCACTGAAGCTTTCTTT. The encoded protein is CSAGGGEGAGTEAFF.